The 21 T cell receptor beta chains given below trace back to one sample, sequenced in a study of post-analysis software for immune sequencing data. Study results and limitations: TRBV segments more frequent in patients than in controls numbered five and included TRBV5-6, TRBV5-1 and TRBV20-1.

These TCRs are of unknown antigen specificity. Unique molecular identifiers were built into the TCR beta cDNA libraries. TCRdb ran MiXCR on the PCR reads and lists one entry per CDR3 protein. The sample contains approximately 160,000 distinct CDR3 sequences, 30% of which appear only once. The sample taken for sequencing was blood. The source of these receptors is a girl between 10 and 17 years old with multiple sclerosis.

The chain recombines TRBV20-1 with TRBJ2-1; TRBD2 matches 12 bases. The CDR3 covers 14 residues. Germline loops: CDR1 DFQATT, CDR2 SNEGSKA (reference sequence). V lost 1 base and J lost 8; bases outside the gene matches: 3. In DNA form, the CDR3 reads TGCAGTGCTAGAGGACTAGCGGGAGTCGATGAGCAGTTCTTC. It codes for CSARGLAGVDEQFF.

The chain recombines TRBV15 with TRBJ1-5, with D possibly TRBD1 on 6 matching bases. Germline CDR1 reads LNHNV; CDR2 reads YYDKDF (reference sequence). CDR3 length: 15 amino acids. Trimming took off 1 base at V and 3 bases at J, with 10 bases between the two ends. The DNA of the CDR3 is TGTGCCACCAGCAGAGGCAGGGGTAACAATCAGCCCCAGCATTTT. The encoded protein is CATSRGRGNNQPQHF.

The gene calls are TRBV6-5 and TRBJ1-2; 11 bases match TRBD1. CDR3 length: 15 residues. Germline V gene data show CDR1 as MNHEY and CDR2 as SVGAGI. The V segment lost 0 bases and the J segment 5 bases; nucleotides outside the gene matches: 2. As DNA, the CDR3 is TGTGCCAGCAGTTACTCGGGACAGGGGGGTTATGGCTACACCTTC. It encodes CASSYSGQGGYGYTF.

This clonotype has a handful of counts. This chain joins TRBV7-2 and TRBJ2-1; 13 bases agree with TRBD2. The CDR3 loop spans 16 amino acids. The J segment lost 9 bases and the V segment lost 5 bases, leaving 10 bases of the junction unmatched. Germline values: CDR1 SGHTA, CDR2 FQGNSA. CDR3 nucleotide sequence: TGTGCCAGCAGCAGGACTAGCGGGAGACAGGATGGTGAGCAGTTCTTC. Translating it yields CASSRTSGRQDGEQFF. Variable domain in full (rest from reference TRBV7-2 and TRBJ2-1): GAGVSQSPSNKVTEKGKDVELRCDPISGHTALYWYRQSLGQGLEFLIYFQGNSAPDKSGLPSDRFSAERTGGSVSTLTIQRTQQEDSAVYLCASSRTSGRQDGEQFFGPGTRLTVL.

Many counts were recorded for this clonotype. This rearrangement joins TRBV27 to TRBJ2-1; D could derive from TRBD1 or TRBD2 (5 bases each). The CDR3 sequence is 13 residues long. V lost 6 bases to trimming and J lost 9 bases, with 15 bases between them. CDR1 is MNHEY, CDR2 SMNVEV, per germline (reference sequence). The CDR3 DNA sequence: TGTGCCAGCAGGGGACCCCCCCTAGGTGAGCAGTTCTTC. This translates into CASRGPPLGEQFF.

This clonotype showed up just a few times. The genes are TRBV20-1 and TRBJ1-2; no reliable D call. The V end was cut by 4 bases, the J end by 2 bases, with 11 bases between. Germline V gives CDR1 DFQATT, CDR2 SNEGSKA (reference sequence). The CDR3 loop spans 13 amino acids. CDR3: CSAMKSGNYGYTF. The DNA for the CDR3 is TGCAGTGCTATGAAGTCGGGAAACTATGGCTACACCTTC.

As to this clonotype: This may be a read error: a much more frequent sequence differs by one nucleotide. The chain joins TRBV9 to TRBJ1-2; D is undetermined. The CDR3 loop spans 12 amino acids. Germline CDR1 reads SGDLS; CDR2 reads YYNGEE. V was clipped by 4 bases and J by 4 bases, with 8 bases between them. The DNA of the CDR3 is TGTGCCAGCAGCCCGCCCAGCTATGGCTACACCTTC. Its protein is CASSPPSYGYTF. The full variable domain, with the rest looked up from reference TRBV9 and TRBJ1-2, is DSGVTQTPKHLITATGQRVTLRCSPRSGDLSVYWYQQSLDQGLQFLIQYYNGEERAKGNILERFSAQQFPDLHSELNLSSLELGDSALYFCASSPPSYGYTFGSGTRLTVV.

In its sample, this clonotype was seen once. Written as DNA, the CDR3 is TGTGCCAGCAGCTTAGTCGCGGGGGGATCCAGGCATGAGCAGTACTTC. This encodes CASSLVAGGSRHEQYF. V and J are TRBV7-2 and TRBJ2-5, with 8 positions matching TRBD2. The junction had 15 bases not matched to a gene; V was cut back by 1 base and J by 11 bases. The CDR3 totals 16 residues. Germline values: CDR1 SGHTA, CDR2 FQGNSA.

The chain carries TRBV20-1 and TRBJ2-7, with TRBD1 identical over 7 bases. Germline values: CDR1 DFQATT, CDR2 SNEGSKA (reference sequence). CDR3 length: 15 amino acids. Trimming cost V 3 bases and J 0 bases; bases outside gene matches: 8. The CDR3 loop is CSASSDRTPSYEQYF. In DNA, the CDR3 is TGCAGTGCTAGTTCGGACAGGACCCCCTCCTACGAGCAGTACTTC.

On this clonotype: A read error may be the cause here, since a much bigger clone is one base away. The chain links TRBV5-6 to TRBJ2-6; D is unresolved. Germline V gene lookup returns CDR1 SGHDT and CDR2 YYEEEE. CDR3 length: 14 amino acids. In DNA, the CDR3 is TGTGCCAGCAATCGGAGATCTGAGGCCAACGTCCTGACTTTC. Translating it yields CASNRRSEANVLTF.

This CDR3 is CASSQVFADEAGGSYNEQYF. The CDR3 DNA reads as TGTGCCAGCAGCCAAGTCTTTGCGGACGAAGCGGGAGGCTCCTACAATGAGCAGTACTTC. The chain links TRBV4-2 to TRBJ2-1; 9 nucleotides agree with TRBD2. The J call is uncertain, as TRBJ2-7 better fits the DNA end. The germline gives CDR1 LGHNA, CDR2 YNFKEQ. The CDR3 contains 20 residues.

With regard to this clonotype: This may be a read error: a much more frequent sequence differs by one nucleotide. This chain joins TRBV6-5 and TRBJ2-7, with 9 bases identical to TRBD2. The CDR3 loop spans 15 amino acids. V dropped 1 base and J dropped 3; count of bases not matched to a gene: 4. Germline V lookup: CDR1 MNHEY, CDR2 SVGAGI. The CDR3: CASSYWSGRYYEQYF. The CDR3, as DNA: TGTGCCAGCAGTTACTGGAGCGGGAGGTACTACGAGCAGTACTTC.

In this sample, this clonotype turned up a few times. The chain couples TRBV12-3 or TRBV12-4 to TRBJ1-6; a weak D match, TRBD1 (6 bases). CDR3 length: 18 amino acids. Between the trimmed V and J ends, which lost 3 bases and 0 bases, there was a span of 15 bases. The CDR3 coding sequence is TGTGCCAGCAGTTTTGCGGGGGGCCCGGGCTCCTATAATTCACCCCTCCACTTT. Its translation is CASSFAGGPGSYNSPLHF.

This clonotype was observed a handful of times. This chain connects TRBV2 to TRBJ1-2, with 8 bases aligning to TRBD1. The CDR3 spans 13 residues. From germline, CDR1 is SNHLY and CDR2 FYNNEI. J lost 7 bases, V lost 6 bases, and 7 bases had no gene match. The DNA of the CDR3 is TGTGCCAGCAGAAGGACAGGGCAAGTTGGCTACACCTTC. It translates to CASRRTGQVGYTF.

This clonotype was detected ten times or more. CDR3 sequence: CASSNQGAPGYTF. The CDR3 bases are TGCGCCAGCAGCAACCAGGGGGCCCCTGGCTACACCTTC. This chain joins TRBV5-1 and TRBJ1-2; 8 positions match TRBD1. J lost 7 bases, V lost 4 bases, and 6 bases had no gene match. The CDR3 has 13 amino acids. Per germline, CDR1 SGHRS and CDR2 YFSETQ. Based on the CDR3 plus reference TRBV5-1 and TRBJ1-2, the full variable domain is KAGVTQTPRYLIKTRGQQVTLSCSPISGHRSVSWYQQTPGQGLQFLFEYFSETQRNKGNFPGRFSGRQFSNSRSEMNVSTLELGDSALYLCASSNQGAPGYTFGSGTRLTVV.

This clonotype showed up many times. The chain employs TRBV6-6 and TRBJ2-4, with D possibly matching TRBD2 (5 bases). V was cut by 2 bases and J by 0 bases, with 8 bases left in between. The V gene's germline CDR1 is MNHNY and CDR2 SVGAGI (reference sequence). CDR3 length: 15 residues. CDR3 nucleotide sequence: TGTGCCAGCAGTTACACCAGCGGAGCCAAAAACATTCAGTACTTC. Its protein product is CASSYTSGAKNIQYF.

This clonotype appeared a few times. It may be a read error: a sequence one base away is much more abundant. V is TRBV10-3 and J is TRBJ2-1; 7 nucleotides match TRBD2. CDR1 is ENHRY and CDR2 is SYGVKD in the germline V gene. The CDR3 consists of 15 residues. V was clipped by 6 bases and J by 3 bases; unmatched bases: 8. DNA of the CDR3: TGTGCCATCAGCAAGGATGGCGGGAGCTACAATGAGCAGTTCTTC. It specifies CAISKDGGSYNEQFF.

This clonotype was observed a few times. This chain uses TRBV5-1 with TRBJ2-2, with TRBD1 as a possible D gene (6 bases). The V gene lost 1 base and the J gene lost 4 bases, with 11 bases spanning the gap. The CDR3 covers 15 residues. The germline V gene encodes CDR1 SGHRS and CDR2 YFSETQ. CDR3 bases: TGCGCCAGCAGCTTGCGGACAGAAAGCACCGGGGAGCTGTTTTTT. It encodes CASSLRTESTGELFF.

This clonotype was counted between two and nine times. The chain employs TRBV30 and TRBJ2-7, with 9 bases aligning to TRBD1. CDR1 and CDR2 (germline): GTSNPN, SVGIG (reference sequence). This CDR3 has 13 residues. Trimming took 7 bases from V and 6 from J; bases not matched to a gene: 10. CDR3 amino acids: CASVRDRALEQYF. Written as DNA, the CDR3 is TGTGCCTCAGTTCGGGACAGGGCTCTCGAGCAGTACTTC.

As regards this clonotype: Just one base apart from a much larger clone, this may be a read error. V and J are TRBV10-3 and TRBJ2-7, with 9 bases aligning to TRBD2. This CDR3 contains 14 residues. CDR1 and CDR2 (germline): ENHRY, SYGVKD. The J segment lost 7 bases and the V segment lost 8 bases, leaving 12 bases of the junction unmatched. CDR3: CAIAGLAGSGEQYF. Written as DNA, the CDR3 is TGTGCCATCGCGGGGCTAGCGGGATCTGGTGAGCAGTACTTC.

This clonotype was observed a handful of times. Possible read error: a much larger clone is one base away. V gene TRBV3-1 combines with J gene TRBJ2-7; TRBD2 might be the D (6 bases). There are 14 residues in the CDR3. Germline CDR1 reads LGHDT; CDR2 reads YNNKEL (reference sequence). V lost 8 bases to trimming and J lost 3 bases, with 17 bases between them. This chain's CDR3 is CASGKAGTRYEQYF. The CDR3, as DNA: TGTGCCAGCGGTAAGGCGGGAACCCGCTACGAGCAGTACTTC.